This T cell receptor beta chain was sequenced in a study of T cells in localized non-small cell lung cancer. Germline CDR1 is SNHLY and CDR2 is FYNNEI. Trimming left V 8 bases short and J 0 bases short, with 10 bases between. CDR3 length: 13 amino acids. Study-wide results and limits: In adjacent lung, a median around 52 of the top 100 tumor clones were found.

Profiling relied on immunoSEQ multiplex PCR, and the TCRdb table lists in-frame clones only, not all of them. The table includes about 78,000 clones, approximately 84% detected once. This clone was seen only a few times. Its antigen is unidentified. V usage is TRBV2 and J usage is TRBJ1-1, with D possibly matching TRBD1 (5 bases). This clonotype was sampled from a man between 40 and 70 years old with stage I lung adenocarcinoma. The sample consisted of peripheral blood, taken before any cancer treatment. CDR3 bases: TGTGCCAGCCGGCGACAGTTGAACACTGAAGCTTTCTTT. Protein: CASRRQLNTEAFF.